This is a list of T cell receptor beta chains from one sample in a study of CD8+ T cells in alopecia areata. Only in-frame clones appear in the TCRdb table, and some are missing; sequencing was by immunoSEQ multiplex PCR. The profile shows about 110,000 clones, less than 75% of them singletons. The specimen comprised CD8+ T cells sorted from blood, sampled at week 24, from a patient treated with tofacitinib. These receptors were collected from a human donor with alopecia areata. Each CDR3 is given with its conserved first and last residue. The order of the fields is V gene, J gene, clone size, D gene, CDR3 DNA, CDR3 protein. D genes are given only for firm matches. Clone size is stated in some rows and not others, as once, few, many or a class when expanded.

>TRBV29-1|TRBJ2-1|.|.
TGCAGCGTTGCGTTGGGGACGGATTCCTACAATGAGCAGTTCTTC
CSVALGTDSYNEQFF
>TRBV14|TRBJ1-1|.|.
TGTGCCAGCAGCGTGGCCGGGGGCACTGAAGCTTTCTTT
CASSVAGGTEAFF
>TRBV27|TRBJ1-1|few|.
TGTGCCAGCAGTTTAATCGGGACACCCAAGAACACTGAAGCTTTCTTT
CASSLIGTPKNTEAFF
>TRBV10-3|TRBJ2-7|.|TRBD1
TGTGCCATCAGCGGGACAGTGTCCTACGAGCAGTACTTC
CAISGTVSYEQYF
>TRBV4-1|TRBJ2-5|.|.
TGCGCCAGCAGCCAAGTCGGAGGGGTAGAGACCCAGTACTTC
CASSQVGGVETQYF
>TRBV18|TRBJ2-5|.|TRBD1
TGTGCCAGCTCGCTTTACCCGGGACAGCAAGAGACCCAGTACTTC
CASSLYPGQQETQYF
>TRBV27|TRBJ2-7|.|.
TGTGCCAGCAGTTTATCGGGCAGGGTCTACGAGCAGTACTTC
CASSLSGRVYEQYF
>TRBV9|TRBJ2-2|.|.
TGTGCCAGCAGCGTTTGGATTGGGGCGAACACCGGGGAGCTGTTTTTT
CASSVWIGANTGELFF
>TRBV27|TRBJ2-7|.|TRBD1
TGTGCCAGCAGTACAACCGGGACAGGGACCGAGCAGTACTTC
CASSTTGTGTEQYF
>TRBV27|TRBJ1-1|few|TRBD1
TGTGCCAGCAGTCAACGACAGGGTCTGAACACTGAAGCTTTCTTT
CASSQRQGLNTEAFF
>TRBV4-3|TRBJ2-3|.|TRBD1
TGCGCCAGCAGCCGATCCCCCGGGACAGGGAAGGATACGCAGTATTTT
CASSRSPGTGKDTQYF
>TRBV29-1|TRBJ2-7|.|.
TGCAGCGCTATGGGGATGGGTAGGGATTTGGGAGAGCAGTACTTC
CSAMGMGRDLGEQYF
>TRBV7-9|TRBJ2-3|.|.
TGTGCCAGCACCCCCGGAGGGGCCCCAATCACAGATACGCAGTATTTT
CASTPGGAPITDTQYF
>TRBV25-1|TRBJ1-1|.|TRBD1
TGTGCCAGCAGTGGGACGGAAGGGGGCATTGAAGCTTTCTTT
CASSGTEGGIEAFF
>TRBV2|TRBJ2-7|.|.
TGTGCCAGCAGTGAACTCGGACAGAGCTACGAGCAGTACTTC
CASSELGQSYEQYF
>TRBV27|TRBJ2-4|.|.
TGTGCCAGCAGTTGGGATTGGGACATTCAGTACTTC
CASSWDWDIQYF
>TRBV30|TRBJ1-1|.|.
TGTGCCTGGTCCCTTGACCCGACTGAAGCTTTCTTT
CAWSLDPTEAFF
>TRBV4-3|TRBJ2-2|.|.
TGCGCCAGCAGCCAAGTGGGGCTGGCGGGAAACACCGGGGAGCTGTTTTTT
CASSQVGLAGNTGELFF
>TRBV29-1|TRBJ1-3|.|TRBD1
TGCAGCGTTGAAGATCCGGGACAGGGGGGAAACACCATATATTTT
CSVEDPGQGGNTIYF
>TRBV6-5|TRBJ2-5|.|.
TGTGCCAGCAGCACAGGGAAGGCAGAGACCCAGTACTTC
CASSTGKAETQYF
>TRBV30|TRBJ1-2|.|.
TGTGCCTGGAATATAATAGGGCGTACCGACTATGGCTACACCTTC
CAWNIIGRTDYGYTF
>TRBV7-9|TRBJ2-3|.|TRBD2
TGTGCCAGCAGCTTAGTAGCGGGCCCAACAGGCACAGATACGCAGTATTTT
CASSLVAGPTGTDTQYF
>TRBV30|TRBJ1-6|.|.
TGTGCCTGGAACGGGCAGATCTATAATTCACCCCTCCACTTT
CAWNGQIYNSPLHF
>TRBV7-8|TRBJ2-5|.|.
TGTGCCAGCAGCTTAGGGTCTGGGGGGACCCAGTACTTC
CASSLGSGGTQYF
>TRBV9|TRBJ2-1|.|TRBD2
TGTGCCAGCAGCTTTTTCGGGGGGAGCTCCTACAATGAGCAGTTCTTC
CASSFFGGSSYNEQFF
>TRBV29-1|TRBJ1-3|.|.
TGCAGCGTCCTGGGTGAAAACACCATATATTTT
CSVLGENTIYF
>TRBV6-5|TRBJ2-5|.|.
TGTGCCAGCAGTGCTCTCGACAGCCTAGAGACCCAGTACTTC
CASSALDSLETQYF
>TRBV30|TRBJ2-1|.|.
TGTGCCTGGAGTGTTAAAGGGAGCGAGCAGTTCTTC
CAWSVKGSEQFF
>TRBV9|TRBJ1-6|.|.
TGTGCCAGCAGCGTAGAGGGGTCTCATAATTCACCCCTCCACTTT
CASSVEGSHNSPLHF
>TRBV14|TRBJ2-7|.|.
TGTGCCAGCAGCCAGCCCGGGACGGACTCCTACGAGCAGTACTTC
CASSQPGTDSYEQYF
>TRBV7-9|TRBJ1-2|few|.
TGTGCCAGCAGGCGCCCGGCTATTCTCTATGGCTACACCTTC
CASRRPAILYGYTF
>TRBV7-9|TRBJ2-3|.|.
TGTGCCAGCAGCAAGACATCTAGCACAGATACGCAGTATTTT
CASSKTSSTDTQYF
>TRBV7-8|TRBJ1-2|.|.
TGTGCCAGCAGCTTAGTTGGCAAACGCGATGGCTACACCTTC
CASSLVGKRDGYTF
>TRBV29-1|TRBJ2-1|.|TRBD1
TGCAGCGTTGAGGGACAGCAATTTGATGAGCAGTTCTTC
CSVEGQQFDEQFF
>TRBV28|TRBJ2-6|few|.
TGTGCCAGCAGGGGATCTGGGGCCAACGTCCTGACTTTC
CASRGSGANVLTF
>TRBV5-1|TRBJ2-3|few|.
TGCGCCAGCAGCTTCGGAGCGGAAGATACGCAGTATTTT
CASSFGAEDTQYF
>TRBV2|TRBJ2-1|.|.
TGTGCCAGCAGTGAGGCGGTTGAGCAGTTCTTC
CASSEAVEQFF
>TRBV29-1|TRBJ1-2|.|.
TGCAGCGTTGACGAGGACAACAACTATGGCTACACCTTC
CSVDEDNNYGYTF
>TRBV19|TRBJ1-5|.|TRBD1
TGTGCCAGTAGTATCGGCCCCGGGACAGGGAGCAATCAGCCCCAGCATTTT
CASSIGPGTGSNQPQHF
>TRBV13|TRBJ1-2|.|.
TGTGCCAGCAGCTCCCATAACTATGGCTACACCTTC
CASSSHNYGYTF
>TRBV29-1|TRBJ2-7|few|TRBD1
TGCAGCTTCCGGACAGGGGTTAGTTACGAGCAGTACTTC
CSFRTGVSYEQYF
>TRBV10-3|TRBJ2-7|.|TRBD2
TGTGCCATCAGAAGTGACGGGGTGGAGGGACTAGTTCCTGCGGACTTC
CAIRSDGVEGLVPADF
>TRBV29-1|TRBJ2-7|few|TRBD2
TGCAGCGTTGAAGCCCCCCAGGCTTCGGCGGGGGGGCCCTACGAGCAGTACTTC
CSVEAPQASAGGPYEQYF
>TRBV7-9|TRBJ2-5|.|.
TGTGCCAGCAGCCCCCCGGTGCGTGATCAAGAGACCCAGTACTTC
CASSPPVRDQETQYF
>TRBV13|TRBJ2-3|.|.
TGTGCCAGCAGCTTCAGTAGCACAGATACGCAGTATTTT
CASSFSSTDTQYF
>TRBV25-1|TRBJ2-7|once|TRBD1
TGTGCCAGCAGCCCGGGACAGGGGCCCTACGAGCAGTACTTC
CASSPGQGPYEQYF
>TRBV5-6|TRBJ2-7|.|TRBD1
TGTGCCAGCAGCCTTGGACAGGGGTTGTACGAGCAGTACTTC
CASSLGQGLYEQYF
>TRBV29-1|TRBJ2-7|.|.
TGCAGCGTTGTTATTACAGTAGGGTACGAGCAGTACTTC
CSVVITVGYEQYF
>TRBV9|TRBJ1-1|.|TRBD1
TGTGCCAGCAGCCCAGAAGGGGGCTCGGACACTGAAGCTTTCTTT
CASSPEGGSDTEAFF
>TRBV29-1|TRBJ1-4|few|TRBD1
TGCAGCGTTGTGGGACAGACTAATGAAAAACTGTTTTTT
CSVVGQTNEKLFF
>TRBV29-1|TRBJ2-1|.|.
TGCAGCGTTGGGGACATCGGGTTCCGGAATGAGCAGTTCTTC
CSVGDIGFRNEQFF
>TRBV10-3|TRBJ2-5|.|TRBD1
TGTGCCATCAGTCGGACCGGGACAGGGGGCCTTGAGACCCAGTACTTC
CAISRTGTGGLETQYF
>TRBV27|TRBJ1-2|.|TRBD1
TGTGCCAGCAGTTACTACGGGACAGGGGGCTATGGCTACACCTTC
CASSYYGTGGYGYTF
>TRBV27|TRBJ1-6|.|TRBD1
TGTGCCAGCAGTTCCCCGGACAGGGGAGATAATTCACCCCTCCACTTT
CASSSPDRGDNSPLHF